This TCR beta chain derives from a study of blood T cell repertoires in COVID-19. As for the study in general: The study drew acute and convalescent COVID-19 samples from the United States, Italy and Spain. PBMCs, B-cell-depleted T cells, or T cells provided the cDNA or gDNA that made up the material.

Germline V gives CDR1 MGHRA, CDR2 YSYEKL. V was cut by 3 bases and J by 2 bases, with 16 bases left in between. The CDR3 length is 16 residues. Original handling: Amplification with reference gene primers provided the estimates of nucleated cell counts. Sequenced by immunoSEQ multiplex PCR; TCRdb stores in-frame clones only, minus some. For V, J and clone size, that table is used; D and trimming come from the DNA. The table has 450,000 to 600,000 clones, around 87% seen once; the top ten hold about 0.7%. Either two negative PCRs, clearance, or symptom resolution qualified Cohort 3 donors as recovered.

V gene TRBV4-1 combines with J gene TRBJ1-2, with D possibly TRBD1 on 6 matching bases. This clonotype originated in a woman aged 18-29 years who had recovered from COVID-19. The sample was PBMCs or T cells enriched from blood (not recorded which). This chain's CDR3 is CASSQGPLQGNYGYTF. The CDR3 DNA reads TGCGCCAGCAGCCAGGGTCCTTTACAGGGAAACTATGGCTACACCTTC.